The T cell receptor (beta chain) under discussion was sequenced for a study of yellow fever vaccine responses in identical twins. General study points: Convergence reportedly seemed to mark part of the twins' vaccine T cell response, with personalization marking the rest.

On this clonotype: The antigen is not known.

Via MiXCR, TCRdb re-called the RT-PCR reads, giving one row per CDR3 protein. The sample contains several thousand distinct CDR3 sequences, around four fifths of which appear only once. This material consisted of T cells from blood (PBMCs), unsorted or a sorted subset (not recorded which), taken before or after yellow fever vaccination (not recorded which). The sequence derives from a woman aged 18-29 years who received the yellow fever vaccine.

CDR3 bases: TGTGCCAGCAGTTACTCTCGGTCCTCTGAGTACGAGCAGTACTTC. It specifies CASSYSRSSEYEQYF. The chain links TRBV6-2 or TRBV6-3 to TRBJ2-7; D unclear. This CDR3 comprises 15 residues. Germline-derived CDR1 and CDR2 are MNHEY and SVGEGT. Trimming took 0 bases from V and 4 from J, leaving 13 bases between them.